Sequencing of this T cell receptor (beta chain) was carried out in a study of T-cell reconstitution after alpha-beta-depleted transplantation in children. Researchers prepared the TCRbeta library using unique molecular identifiers, the study reports. TCRdb re-called the PCR reads through MiXCR, storing one row per CDR3 protein. Here the sample spans 600,000 to 700,000 distinct CDR3 sequences, around a sixth being singletons. The V end lost 2 bases, the J end lost 4 bases, and 5 bases lay between the germline ends. CDR1 and CDR2 from the germline V gene are SEHNR and FQNEAQ (reference sequence). This CDR3 spans 12 amino acids.

The sequences come from PBMCs from the stem cell graft donor, collected from the stem cell graft. V is TRBV7-9 and J is TRBJ1-1; the D is unclear. The clonotype originates from a human donor who donated a stem cell graft to a child with acute myeloid leukemia. The CDR3 DNA sequence: TGTGCCAGCAGCTTATCCATCACTGAAGCTTTCTTT. Amino acid sequence: CASSLSITEAFF.